This T cell receptor (beta chain) was obtained from a study of Tregs in tolerant kidney transplant recipients. Germline V gene data show CDR1 as ENHRY and CDR2 as SYGVKD. This CDR3 is 13 amino acids long. V shed 0 bases and J shed 9 bases, with 11 bases lying between them. CD4+CD25+CD127- Tregs, CD4+CD25- non-Tregs, CD4 and CD8 cells were sorted. The table lists this clone with a count of one. Using immunoSEQ multiplex PCR, the repertoire was profiled, and TCRdb retains in-frame clones only, with some absent. In the table there are approximately 260,000 clones, 84% of which are singletons. This TCR derives from a human donor in good health. This chain connects TRBV10-3 to TRBJ1-1; tentatively, D is TRBD1 (6 bases). Material: CD4+ T cells from blood. CDR3 DNA sequence: TGTGCCATCAGTGAGTCCGAGGGGGAAAAAGCTTTCTTT. Its protein is CAISESEGEKAFF.